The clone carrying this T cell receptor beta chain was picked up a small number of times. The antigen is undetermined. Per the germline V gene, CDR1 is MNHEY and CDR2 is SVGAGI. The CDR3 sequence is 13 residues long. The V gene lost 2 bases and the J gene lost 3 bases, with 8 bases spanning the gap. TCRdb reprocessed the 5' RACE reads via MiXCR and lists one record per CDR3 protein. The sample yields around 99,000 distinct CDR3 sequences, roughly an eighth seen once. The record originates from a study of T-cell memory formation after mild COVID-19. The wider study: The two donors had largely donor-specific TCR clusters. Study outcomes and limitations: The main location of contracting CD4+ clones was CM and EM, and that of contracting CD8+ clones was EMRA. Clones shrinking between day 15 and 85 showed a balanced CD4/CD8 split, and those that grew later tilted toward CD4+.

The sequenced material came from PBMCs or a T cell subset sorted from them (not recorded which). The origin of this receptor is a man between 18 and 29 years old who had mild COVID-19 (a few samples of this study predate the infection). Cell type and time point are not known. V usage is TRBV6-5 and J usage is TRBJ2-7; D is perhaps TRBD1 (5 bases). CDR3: CASSYDTGYEQYF. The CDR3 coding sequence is TGTGCCAGCAGTTACGACACAGGCTACGAGCAGTACTTC.